This TCR beta chain was recovered during a study of blood T cell repertoires in COVID-19. The CDR3 spans 18 residues. CDR1 is SGDLS and CDR2 is YYNGEE in the germline V gene. V was clipped by 3 bases and J by 5 bases; unmatched bases: 15. How the authors handled the data: By means of reference gene primer amplification, nucleated cell counts were estimated. Sequencing was performed with immunoSEQ multiplex PCR; in TCRdb, only in-frame clones are kept and a portion is missing. D and trimming come from the DNA, and the V and J calls and clone size come from that table. In the table there are fewer than 450,000 clones, roughly 91% of which are singletons. In terms of age and location, participants ranged from roughly 18 to 89 years and lived in 24 US areas. Cohort 3 recovered donors had two negative PCRs, clearance, or symptom resolution.

Source material: PBMCs or T cells enriched from blood (not recorded which). The sequence was collected from a man between 18 and 35 years old who had recovered from COVID-19. The chain is built from TRBV9 and TRBJ2-2; TRBD1 matches at 8 bases. Here the CDR3 reads CASSGPYIGQGYTGELFF. The CDR3 coding sequence is TGTGCCAGCAGCGGGCCCTATATCGGACAGGGTTATACCGGGGAGCTGTTTTTT.